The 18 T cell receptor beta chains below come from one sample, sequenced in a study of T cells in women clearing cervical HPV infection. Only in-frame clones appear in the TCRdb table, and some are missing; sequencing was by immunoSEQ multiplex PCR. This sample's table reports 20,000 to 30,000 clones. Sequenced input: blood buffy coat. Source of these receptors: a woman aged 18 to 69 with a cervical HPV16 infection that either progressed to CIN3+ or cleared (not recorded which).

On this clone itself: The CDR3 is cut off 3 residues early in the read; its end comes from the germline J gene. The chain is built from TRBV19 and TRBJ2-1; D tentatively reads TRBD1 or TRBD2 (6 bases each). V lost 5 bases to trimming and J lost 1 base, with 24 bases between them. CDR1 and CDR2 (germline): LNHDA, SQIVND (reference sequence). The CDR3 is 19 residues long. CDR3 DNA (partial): TGTGCCAGTAGTCTACAACTAGGGGGAGGATCAAGTTCCTACAATGAG. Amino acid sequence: CASSLQLGGGSSSYNE. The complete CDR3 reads CASSLQLGGGSSSYNEQFF.

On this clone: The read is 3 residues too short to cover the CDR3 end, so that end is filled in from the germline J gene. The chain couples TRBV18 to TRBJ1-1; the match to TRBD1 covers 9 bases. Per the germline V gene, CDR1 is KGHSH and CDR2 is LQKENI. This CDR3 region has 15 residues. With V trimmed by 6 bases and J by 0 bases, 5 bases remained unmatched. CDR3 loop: CASSRDRDLNTEAFF. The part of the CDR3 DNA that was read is TGTGCCAGCTCGAGGGACAGGGATTTGAACACTGAA.

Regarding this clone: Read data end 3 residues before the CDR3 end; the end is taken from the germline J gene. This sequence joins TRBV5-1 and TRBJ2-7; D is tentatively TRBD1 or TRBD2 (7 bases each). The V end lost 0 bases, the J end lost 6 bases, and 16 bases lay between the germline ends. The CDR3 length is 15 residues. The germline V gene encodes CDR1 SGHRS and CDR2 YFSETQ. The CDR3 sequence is CASSLEIQGEGEQYF. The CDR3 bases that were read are TGCGCCAGCAGCTTGGAGATTCAGGGGGAGGGCGAG.

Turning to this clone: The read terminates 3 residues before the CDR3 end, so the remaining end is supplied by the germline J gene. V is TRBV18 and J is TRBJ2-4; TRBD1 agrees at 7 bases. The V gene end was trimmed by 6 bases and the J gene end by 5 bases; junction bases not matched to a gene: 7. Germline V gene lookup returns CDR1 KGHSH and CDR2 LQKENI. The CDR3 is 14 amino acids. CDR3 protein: CASSTTGDQNIQYF. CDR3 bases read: TGTGCCAGCTCGACCACAGGGGACCAAAACATT.

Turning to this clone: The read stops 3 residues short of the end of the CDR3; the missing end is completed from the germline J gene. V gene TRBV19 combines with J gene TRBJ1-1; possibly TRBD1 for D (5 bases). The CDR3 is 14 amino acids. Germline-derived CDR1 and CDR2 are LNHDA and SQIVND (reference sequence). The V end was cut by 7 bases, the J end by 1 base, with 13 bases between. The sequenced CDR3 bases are TGTGCCAGTACCGCGACAGCGAAGAACACTGAA. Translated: CASTATAKNTE. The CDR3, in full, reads CASTATAKNTEAFF.

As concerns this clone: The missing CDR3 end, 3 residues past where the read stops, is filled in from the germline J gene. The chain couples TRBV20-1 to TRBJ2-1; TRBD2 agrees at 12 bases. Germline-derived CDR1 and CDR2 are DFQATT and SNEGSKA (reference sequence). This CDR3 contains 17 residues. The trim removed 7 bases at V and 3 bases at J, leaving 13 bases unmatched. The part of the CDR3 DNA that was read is TGCAGTGAGAAGAGCCTAGCGGGAGGGCCGGTCTACAATGAG. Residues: CSEKSLAGGPVYNE. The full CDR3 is CSEKSLAGGPVYNEQFF.

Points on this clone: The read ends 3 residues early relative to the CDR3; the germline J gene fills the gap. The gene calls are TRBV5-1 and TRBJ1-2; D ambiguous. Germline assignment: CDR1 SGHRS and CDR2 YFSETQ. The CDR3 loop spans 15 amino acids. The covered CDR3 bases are TGCGCCAGCAGCTCGACGGGCGGGGAAAAACGAGGC. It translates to CASSSTGGEKRG. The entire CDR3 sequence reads CASSSTGGEKRGYTF.

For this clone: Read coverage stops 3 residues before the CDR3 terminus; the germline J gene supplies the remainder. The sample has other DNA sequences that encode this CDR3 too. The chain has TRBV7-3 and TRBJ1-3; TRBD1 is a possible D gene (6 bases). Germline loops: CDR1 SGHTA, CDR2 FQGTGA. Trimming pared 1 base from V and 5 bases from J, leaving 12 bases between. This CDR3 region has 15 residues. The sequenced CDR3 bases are TGTGCCAGCAGCTTAATGTACAGGGTTAGAAACACC. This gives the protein CASSLMYRVRNT. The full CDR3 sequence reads CASSLMYRVRNTIYF.

The DNA read from the CDR3 is TGCAGTGCACGGAGCGGCTTCTACTACGAG. It codes for CSARSGFYYE. The full CDR3 reads CSARSGFYYEQYF. This rearrangement joins TRBV20-1 to TRBJ2-7, with a tentative D call TRBD2 (5 bases). The missing CDR3 end, 3 residues past where the read stops, is filled in from the germline J gene. V gave up 6 bases and J gave up 3 bases, with 15 bases separating them. The CDR3 is 13 residues long. Germline V lookup: CDR1 DFQATT, CDR2 SNEGSKA (reference sequence).

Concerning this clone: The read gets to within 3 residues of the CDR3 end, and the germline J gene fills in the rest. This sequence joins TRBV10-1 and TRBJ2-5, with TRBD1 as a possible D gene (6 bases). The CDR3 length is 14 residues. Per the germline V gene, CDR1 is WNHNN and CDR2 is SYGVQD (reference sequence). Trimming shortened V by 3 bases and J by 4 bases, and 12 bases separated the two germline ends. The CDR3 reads CASSELRGGETQYF. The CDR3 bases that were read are TGCGCCAGCAGTGAACTGCGAGGGGGAGAGACC.

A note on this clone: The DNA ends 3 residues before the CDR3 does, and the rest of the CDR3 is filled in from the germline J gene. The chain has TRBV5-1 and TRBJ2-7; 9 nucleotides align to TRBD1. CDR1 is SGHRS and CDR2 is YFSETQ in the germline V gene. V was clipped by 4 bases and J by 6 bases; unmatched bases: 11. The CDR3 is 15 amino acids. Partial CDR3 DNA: TGCGCCAGCAGCATCATCCCGGGACAGGGAGGCGAG. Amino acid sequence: CASSIIPGQGGE. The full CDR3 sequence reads CASSIIPGQGGEQYF.

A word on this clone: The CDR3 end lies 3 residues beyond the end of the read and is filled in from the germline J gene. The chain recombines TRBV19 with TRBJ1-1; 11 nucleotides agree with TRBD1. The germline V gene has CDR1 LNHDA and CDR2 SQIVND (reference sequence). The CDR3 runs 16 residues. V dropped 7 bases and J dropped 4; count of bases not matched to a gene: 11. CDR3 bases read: TGTGCCAGTACAGAATTAGCCGGGACAGGGGGCACTGAA. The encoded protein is CASTELAGTGGTE. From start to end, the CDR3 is CASTELAGTGGTEAFF.

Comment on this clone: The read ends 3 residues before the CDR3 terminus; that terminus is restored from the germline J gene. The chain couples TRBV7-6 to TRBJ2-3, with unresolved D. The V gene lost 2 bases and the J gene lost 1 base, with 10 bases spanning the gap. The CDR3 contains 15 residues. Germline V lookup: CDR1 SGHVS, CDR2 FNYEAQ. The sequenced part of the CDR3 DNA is TGTGCCAGCAGCTTACCATTCCGGGGCACAGATACG. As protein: CASSLPFRGTDT. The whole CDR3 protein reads CASSLPFRGTDTQYF.

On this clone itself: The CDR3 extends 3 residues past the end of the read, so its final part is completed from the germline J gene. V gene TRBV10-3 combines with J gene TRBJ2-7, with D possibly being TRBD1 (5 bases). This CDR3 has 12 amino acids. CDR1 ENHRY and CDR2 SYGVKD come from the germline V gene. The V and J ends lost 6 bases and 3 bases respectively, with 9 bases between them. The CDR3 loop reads CAIRDTLYEQYF. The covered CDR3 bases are TGTGCCATCAGGGACACCCTCTACGAG.

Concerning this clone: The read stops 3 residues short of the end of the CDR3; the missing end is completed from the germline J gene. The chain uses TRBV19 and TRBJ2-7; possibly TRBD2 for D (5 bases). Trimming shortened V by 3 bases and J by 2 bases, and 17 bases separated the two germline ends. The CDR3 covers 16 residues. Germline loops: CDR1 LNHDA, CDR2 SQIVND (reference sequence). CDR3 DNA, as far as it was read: TGTGCCAGTAGTATGTTCTTTACTAGTTCGGCCTACGAG. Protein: CASSMFFTSSAYE. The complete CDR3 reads CASSMFFTSSAYEQYF.

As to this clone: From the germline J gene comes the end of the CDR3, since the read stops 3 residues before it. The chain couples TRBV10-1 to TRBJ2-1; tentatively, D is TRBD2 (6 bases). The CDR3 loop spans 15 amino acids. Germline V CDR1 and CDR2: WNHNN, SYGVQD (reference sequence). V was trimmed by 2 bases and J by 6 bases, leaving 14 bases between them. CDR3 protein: CASSEGTLMGNEQFF. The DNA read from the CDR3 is TGCGCCAGCAGTGAGGGGACTCTCATGGGCAATGAG.

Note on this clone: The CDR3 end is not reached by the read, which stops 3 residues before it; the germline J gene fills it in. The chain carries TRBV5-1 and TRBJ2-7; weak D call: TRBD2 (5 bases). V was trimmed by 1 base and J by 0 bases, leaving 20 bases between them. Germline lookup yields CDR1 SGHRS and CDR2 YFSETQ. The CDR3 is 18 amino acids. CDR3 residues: CASSLSASSSANSYEQYF. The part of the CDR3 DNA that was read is TGCGCCAGCAGCTTGTCGGCTAGCTCGTCGGCCAACTCCTACGAG.

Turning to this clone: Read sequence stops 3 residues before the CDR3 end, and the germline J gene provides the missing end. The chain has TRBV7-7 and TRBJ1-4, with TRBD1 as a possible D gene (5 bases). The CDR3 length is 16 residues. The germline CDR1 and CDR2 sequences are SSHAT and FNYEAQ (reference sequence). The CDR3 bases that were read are TGTGCCAGCAGCTTAGGGCCGATTTCTGGGGCCAACGTA. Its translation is CASSLGPISGANV. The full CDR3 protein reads CASSLGPISGANVLFF.